This T cell receptor beta chain was sequenced during a study of control samples from healthy donors and cancer patients. Data came from immunoSEQ multiplex PCR; TCRdb stores just in-frame clones and leaves some out. The data hold tens of thousands of clones, with almost 85% observed a single time. Per the germline V gene, CDR1 is KGHSH and CDR2 is LQKENI. Deletions cut 2 bases from V and 0 bases from J, with 13 bases between. This CDR3 has 16 amino acids. This clonotype was obtained from a man in his forties in good health. The rearrangement links TRBV18 to TRBJ1-1; tentative D call: TRBD1 (5 bases). Sequenced: blood. The CDR3 protein is CASSPAGSPLNTEAFF. The CDR3 DNA sequence: TGTGCCAGCTCACCAGCAGGGTCCCCCCTGAACACTGAAGCTTTCTTT.